The clone carrying this T cell receptor (beta chain) was observed a few times. The sample originates from a study of T-cell reconstitution after alpha-beta-depleted transplantation in children. The CDR3 has 16 amino acids. Deletions cut 4 bases from V and 9 bases from J, with 22 bases between. From germline, CDR1 is LGHNA and CDR2 YSLEER. A TCRbeta library incorporating unique molecular identifiers was prepared. TCRdb reprocessed the PCR reads via MiXCR and lists one record per CDR3 protein. The repertoire includes 500,000 or so distinct CDR3 sequences, approximately 29% of them detected once, and under 3% sits in the top ten.

The gene calls are TRBV4-3 and TRBJ2-1; D might be TRBD1 or TRBD2, each matching 6 bases. Sequencing was performed on PBMCs from the stem cell graft donor, taken from the stem cell graft. The clonotype comes from a human donor who donated a stem cell graft to a child with aplastic anemia. The CDR3 DNA follows: TGCGCCAGCAGCCTTCAGGGTCCAGCGGAGGGGGGTGAGCAGTTCTTC. It specifies CASSLQGPAEGGEQFF.